These 23 T cell receptor beta chains came from one sample sequenced in a study of OX40 agonist ivuxolimab in advanced cancers. Sequenced by immunoSEQ multiplex PCR; TCRdb stores in-frame clones only, minus some. In the table there are nearly 11,000 clones, approximately 86% of which are singletons. This material consisted of CD4+ or CD8+ T cells sorted from blood, taken in a trial of the OX40 agonist ivuxolimab. Receptors were obtained from an adult with an advanced solid tumor such as melanoma, head and neck, liver or kidney cancer.

The V and J genes are TRBV5-1 and TRBJ2-5, with 7 bases identical to TRBD1. This CDR3 comprises 16 residues. The V segment lost 0 bases and the J segment 2 bases; nucleotides outside the gene matches: 7. Germline V CDR1 and CDR2: SGHRS, YFSETQ. The CDR3 here is CASSLGGTVPQETQYF. For the CDR3, the DNA is TGCGCCAGCAGCTTGGGAGGGACAGTACCACAAGAGACCCAGTACTTC.

This clone showed up just once. This chain uses TRBV18 with TRBJ2-2; D not certain. The CDR3 length is 14 residues. V lost 2 bases and J 5 bases, leaving 9 bases between the germline ends. Germline assignment: CDR1 KGHSH and CDR2 LQKENI. The CDR3 reads CASSPVAQTGELFF. The CDR3 nucleotides are TGTGCCAGCTCACCAGTGGCCCAAACCGGGGAGCTGTTTTTT.

The chain employs TRBV5-6 and TRBJ2-5; D gene unclear. The CDR3 is 14 amino acids. V lost 4 bases to trimming and J lost 0 bases, with 10 bases between them. Germline loops: CDR1 SGHDT, CDR2 YYEEEE. The CDR3 loop reads CASSLDTYQETQYF. CDR3 DNA: TGTGCCAGCAGCCTGGATACGTACCAAGAGACCCAGTACTTC.

The chain couples TRBV21-1 to TRBJ2-6. TRBV21-1 is flagged as a pseudogene. The CDR3 runs to 15 residues. In DNA form, the CDR3 reads TGTGCCAGCAGCAAAGTACGCTCTGGGGCCAACGTCCTGACTTTC. This codes for CASSKVRSGANVLTF.

This clone was counted between two and nine times. The CDR3 loop reads CASNGLAGEQFF. The CDR3 bases are TGTGCCAGCAATGGACTAGCAGGCGAGCAGTTCTTC. V gene TRBV27 combines with J gene TRBJ2-1, with TRBD2 matching 8 bases. V was pared by 7 bases and J by 10 bases, with 6 bases of the junction left unmatched. Germline loops: CDR1 MNHEY, CDR2 SMNVEV (reference sequence). The CDR3 runs 12 residues.

This chain uses TRBV28 with TRBJ2-7, with 8 positions matching TRBD1. Per the germline V gene, CDR1 is MDHEN and CDR2 is SYDVKM. The CDR3 has 14 amino acids. The V segment lost 5 bases and the J segment 4 bases; nucleotides outside the gene matches: 7. CDR3 DNA sequence: TGTGCCAGCAGTCCCACAGGGGGTTTTTACGAGCAGTACTTC. Translation gives CASSPTGGFYEQYF.

The rearrangement uses TRBV27 and TRBJ2-5; TRBD1 might be the D (5 bases). V was cut by 3 bases and J by 2 bases, with 13 bases left in between. This CDR3 comprises 15 residues. Germline values: CDR1 MNHEY, CDR2 SMNVEV (reference sequence). The CDR3 sequence is CASSFQGRGQETQYF. CDR3 nucleotides: TGTGCCAGCAGTTTCCAGGGAAGGGGTCAAGAGACCCAGTACTTC.

V is TRBV2 and J is TRBJ2-5; 9 bases agree with TRBD2. This CDR3 spans 19 amino acids. V gave up 6 bases and J gave up 2 bases; unmatched junction bases: 19. CDR1 and CDR2 from the germline V gene are SNHLY and FYNNEI. CDR3 region: CASSASSSSLAGRQETQYF. CDR3 nucleotides: TGTGCCAGCAGCGCCTCTTCCTCCTCGCTAGCGGGGAGACAAGAGACCCAGTACTTC.

The chain employs TRBV7-9 and TRBJ2-1; no reliable D call. Germline V gene sequence: CDR1 SEHNR, CDR2 FQNEAQ (reference sequence). The CDR3 loop spans 13 amino acids. Trimming pared 1 base from V and 5 bases from J, leaving 6 bases between. CDR3 bases: TGTGCCAGCAGCTTAGTTCGAGACAATGAGCAGTTCTTC. Encoded protein: CASSLVRDNEQFF.

This rearrangement joins TRBV10-1 to TRBJ2-7, with 9 bases fitting TRBD1. CDR3 length: 13 amino acids. Per the germline V gene, CDR1 is WNHNN and CDR2 is SYGVQD (reference sequence). Trimming took 10 bases from V and 6 from J; bases not matched to a gene: 10. In DNA form, the CDR3 reads TGCGCCACTCCACAGGGGGCTTTCTGCGAGCAGTACTTC. Its protein product is CATPQGAFCEQYF.

The chain has TRBV4-1 and TRBJ1-1; 7 nucleotides agree with TRBD1. In germline, CDR1 is MGHRA, CDR2 YSYEKL. This CDR3 spans 15 amino acids. Trimming cost V 3 bases and J 1 base; bases outside gene matches: 5. CDR3 in amino acids: CASSQAGTENTEAFF. CDR3 coding DNA: TGCGCCAGCAGCCAGGCCGGGACAGAGAACACTGAAGCTTTCTTT.

This clone rates as medium-sized (0.01 to 0.1%). The gene calls are TRBV7-9 and TRBJ2-7, with TRBD2 matching 9 bases. Germline lookup yields CDR1 SEHNR and CDR2 FQNEAQ (reference sequence). J gave up 0 bases and V 8 bases, and 2 bases lay outside the gene matches. The CDR3 is 13 residues long. The CDR3 is CASLSGSSYEQYF. CDR3 nucleotide sequence: TGTGCCAGCCTTAGCGGGAGCTCCTACGAGCAGTACTTC.

The chain is built from TRBV6-5 and TRBJ2-1; 10 nucleotides match TRBD2. Germline V gene lookup returns CDR1 MNHEY and CDR2 SVGAGI. The V gene end was trimmed by 4 bases and the J gene end by 7 bases; junction bases not matched to a gene: 7. The CDR3 spans 15 residues. CDR3 in DNA: TGTGCCAGCAGTTTTCTAGCGGGAGAACAGAATGAGCAGTTCTTC. This translates into CASSFLAGEQNEQFF.

J is TRBJ2-2 and V is TRBV21-1; the table's D gene call, TRBD1, was not cross checked with the DNA. TRBV21-1 is assigned pseudogene status. The CDR3 runs 17 residues. The DNA for the CDR3 is TGTGCCAGCAGCAAAGAAGAAAGGGGGCGAAGGTCCGGGGAGCTGTTTTTT. Protein product: CASSKEERGRRSGELFF.

The rearrangement links TRBV6-5 to TRBJ1-1; the D is unclear. The V gene lost 7 bases and the J gene lost 5 bases, with 11 bases spanning the gap. In germline, CDR1 is MNHEY, CDR2 SVGAGI. The CDR3 consists of 12 residues. CDR3 amino acids: CASTLLGTEAFF. The CDR3 bases are TGTGCCAGCACTCTTTTGGGAACTGAAGCTTTCTTT.

Here the CDR3 DNA reads TGTGCCAGCTCCCGGGGAGGCGATAGCACAGATACGCAGTATTTT. This codes for CASSRGGDSTDTQYF. The chain is built from TRBV7-9 and TRBJ2-3; maybe TRBD2 (6 bases). The CDR3 length is 15 residues. Looked up from germline, CDR1 is SEHNR and CDR2 is FQNEAQ (reference sequence). V was trimmed by 8 bases and J by 0 bases, leaving 15 bases between them.

This rearrangement joins TRBV29-1 to TRBJ2-3; TRBD2 agrees at 8 bases. Germline assignment: CDR1 SQVTM and CDR2 ANQGSEA. V shed 4 bases and J 14 bases; nucleotides not matched to a gene: 14. The length of the CDR3 is 13 residues. The CDR3 sequence: CSVVLAGDWWRYF. CDR3 coding DNA: TGCAGCGTTGTGCTAGCGGGTGATTGGTGGAGGTATTTT.

This clone has just one count. V usage is TRBV4-1 and J usage is TRBJ2-5; 11 bases are a match to TRBD2. The CDR3 totals 17 residues. Germline CDR1 is MGHRA and CDR2 is YSYEKL. Trimming cost V 0 bases and J 4 bases; bases outside gene matches: 7. This CDR3 is CASSQEIAGGPRETQYF. The CDR3 DNA reads as TGCGCCAGCAGCCAAGAGATAGCGGGAGGGCCCCGAGAGACCCAGTACTTC.

The J gene is TRBJ2-1, the V gene TRBV11-2; D is possibly TRBD2 (6 bases). V lost 5 bases and J 3 bases, leaving 17 bases between the germline ends. The CDR3 totals 16 residues. The germline CDR1 and CDR2 sequences are SGHAT and FQNNGV. As DNA, the CDR3 is TGTGCCAGCAGCACCCGGACTATTAGGGGCTACAATGAGCAGTTCTTC. Translating gives CASSTRTIRGYNEQFF.

V gene TRBV13 combines with J gene TRBJ2-2; D is undetermined. The V end lost 10 bases, the J end lost 1 base, and 16 bases lay between the germline ends. Germline-derived CDR1 and CDR2 are PRHDT and FYEKMQ (reference sequence). The CDR3 length is 15 residues. Written as DNA, the CDR3 is TGTGCCACCCGGCCGGAACGCGTGAACACCGGGGAGCTGTTTTTT. It encodes CATRPERVNTGELFF.

V usage is TRBV4-1 and J usage is TRBJ2-3; 10 nucleotides match TRBD2. The J segment lost 0 bases and the V segment lost 0 bases, leaving 6 bases of the junction unmatched. This CDR3 comprises 18 residues. Per the germline V gene, CDR1 is MGHRA and CDR2 is YSYEKL. Here the CDR3 reads CASSQERTSGTSTDTQYF. DNA of the CDR3: TGCGCCAGCAGCCAAGAACGCACTAGCGGGACTAGCACAGATACGCAGTATTTT.

The chain carries TRBV28 and TRBJ2-5; 10 bases agree with TRBD2. V lost 10 bases, J lost 5 bases, and 4 bases stayed unmatched. The germline V gene has CDR1 MDHEN and CDR2 SYDVKM. The CDR3 sequence is 12 residues long. Here the CDR3 DNA reads TGTGCCACCACGACTAGCGGGGAGACCCAGTACTTC. It codes for CATTTSGETQYF. Full variable domain (missing parts from reference TRBV28 and TRBJ2-5): DVKVTQSSRYLVKRTGEKVFLECVQDMDHENMFWYRQDPGLGLRLIYFSYDVKMKEKGDIPEGYSVSREKKERFSLILESASTNQTSMYLCATTTSGETQYFGPGTRLLVL.

The rearrangement uses TRBV7-9 and TRBJ1-1, with 9 bases matching TRBD1. Trimming took 1 base from V and 0 from J; bases not matched to a gene: 6. The CDR3 consists of 17 residues. CDR1 SEHNR and CDR2 FQNEAQ come from the germline V gene (reference sequence). The CDR3 protein is CASSLGFGTGMNTEAFF. The CDR3 DNA is TGTGCCAGCAGCTTAGGGTTCGGGACAGGGATGAACACTGAAGCTTTCTTT.